The 5 T cell receptor beta chains below were found in one sample sequenced in a study of blood T cells in healthy people across ages. A sample-barcoded 5' primer and a J-beta primer mix were used in a second PCR of about 6 to 11 cycles. TCRdb ran MiXCR on the 5' RACE reads and lists one entry per CDR3 protein. The table shows over 300,000 distinct CDR3 sequences, with roughly half occurring only once. Sequenced: blood. The receptors shown here come from a man aged 55 to 70 in good health.

The chain uses TRBV28 and TRBJ2-7; D tentatively fits TRBD1 or TRBD2 (5 bases each). V was pared by 2 bases and J by 11 bases, with 13 bases between. CDR1 is MDHEN and CDR2 is SYDVKM in the germline V gene. The CDR3 sequence is 12 residues long. In DNA, the CDR3 is TGTGCCAGCAGTTTAACCGGGACCCCAGAGTACTTC. It codes for CASSLTGTPEYF.

The sample holds many counts of this clonotype. This chain connects TRBV12-3 or TRBV12-4 to TRBJ1-2; TRBD1 might be the D (6 bases). This CDR3 comprises 14 residues. With 5 bases removed from V and 0 bases from J, the gap between germline ends came to 10 bases. The CDR3: CASSTGRSNYGYTF. The CDR3, as DNA: TGTGCCAGCAGTACAGGGCGCTCTAACTATGGCTACACCTTC.

In its sample, this clonotype was seen a few times. The chain employs TRBV6-2 or TRBV6-3 and TRBJ2-4, with D tentatively TRBD1 or TRBD2 (5 bases each). The CDR3 contains 14 residues. Per the germline V gene, CDR1 is MNHEY and CDR2 is SVGEGT. With 7 bases removed from V and 13 bases from J, the gap between germline ends came to 23 bases. The CDR3 spells CASMRVDSPWEQYF. CDR3 DNA sequence: TGTGCCAGCATGAGGGTTGACAGCCCTTGGGAGCAGTACTTC.

The genes are TRBV18 and TRBJ2-5; maybe TRBD1 (6 bases). This CDR3 comprises 13 residues. Trimming removed 6 bases from V and 11 bases from J, with 19 bases in between. Germline CDR1 reads KGHSH; CDR2 reads LQKENI. CDR3 in amino acids: CASSLTGYDEQYF. The CDR3 DNA reads as TGTGCCAGCTCCCTCACAGGGTATGATGAGCAGTACTTC.

The chain recombines TRBV25-1 with TRBJ1-2; weak D call: TRBD1 (5 bases). CDR1 and CDR2 from the germline V gene are MGHDK and SYGVNS. The CDR3 contains 14 residues. Trimming removed 3 bases at V and 7 bases at J, with 15 bases between. Written as DNA, the CDR3 is TGTGCCAGCAGTGATCTGGGGCAGGGCGTTGGCTACACCTTC. It yields the protein CASSDLGQGVGYTF.